The TCR beta chain under discussion was sequenced for a study of T cells in Graves' hyperthyroidism and ophthalmopathy. At the level of the study: Pretreatment peripheral blood was obtained at initial diagnosis. General study findings and limits: Blood also carried most thyroid clonotypes expanded above 0.001. Model-based prediction identified ophthalmopathy a median roughly 6.1 months prior to its onset.

This clonotype was detected ten times or more. Its antigen remains unidentified. What was amplified from RNA transcripts were TCR beta CDR3 regions. The HTBI primer set served for first-round RT-PCR of the TCR CDR3. TCRdb itself ran the multiplex PCR reads through MiXCR, one entry per CDR3 protein. The sample consists of a few hundred thousand distinct CDR3 sequences, over 15% of them appearing once. V gave up 1 base and J gave up 8 bases; unmatched junction bases: 8. CDR3 size: 17 residues. Germline V CDR1 and CDR2: LNHNV, YYDKDF (reference sequence). Diagnosing involved the use of clinical symptoms, serum thyroxine and TRAb, thyroid ultrasound and orbital computed tomography.

The sequence came from a woman aged 18-30 years with Graves' ophthalmopathy. The chain is built from TRBV15 and TRBJ2-1, with TRBD2 matching over 13 bases. Sequencing used blood. The CDR3 protein is CATSRGVLAGGIDEQFF. The CDR3 nucleotides are TGTGCCACCAGCAGAGGGGTACTAGCGGGAGGGATCGATGAGCAGTTCTTC.